Each of the 9 T cell receptor beta chains below was sequenced from the same sample in a study of T cell responses to AZD1222 COVID-19 vaccine. The repertoire was sequenced with immunoSEQ multiplex PCR; TCRdb's copy has only in-frame clones and lacks some. The table includes just under 100,000 clones, roughly 90% detected once. The sample consisted of peripheral blood, taken on day 0 of AZD1222 vaccination. The receptors were sampled from an adult in good health.

This clone appeared once. The chain joins TRBV10-2 to TRBJ2-7; D call uncertain. Between the trimmed V and J ends, which lost 7 bases and 2 bases, there was a span of 12 bases. The CDR3 loop spans 13 amino acids. Germline CDR1 and CDR2: WSHSY and SAAADI. This chain's CDR3 is CASTVGSTYEQYF. CDR3 DNA sequence: TGCGCCAGCACGGTCGGCAGTACCTACGAGCAGTACTTC.

The V and J genes are TRBV5-1 and TRBJ1-3; possible D gene TRBD1, 5 bases. The CDR3 has 18 amino acids. The germline CDR1 and CDR2 sequences are SGHRS and YFSETQ. V gave up 0 bases and J gave up 0 bases, with 16 bases separating them. Here the CDR3 DNA reads TGCGCCAGCAGCTTGGCCCCAACAGAGGGGTCCTCTGGAAACACCATATATTTT. This encodes CASSLAPTEGSSGNTIYF.

The chain couples TRBV27 to TRBJ1-2; weak D call: TRBD1 (6 bases). The CDR3 has 14 residues. With 5 bases removed from V and 3 bases from J, the gap between germline ends came to 13 bases. Germline values: CDR1 MNHEY, CDR2 SMNVEV (reference sequence). In DNA, the CDR3 is TGTGCCAGCAGTCCGCCTCAGGGGCACTATGGCTACACCTTC. Its protein is CASSPPQGHYGYTF.

J is TRBJ1-2 and V is TRBV11-2; D is possibly TRBD1 (6 bases). CDR1 is SGHAT and CDR2 is FQNNGV in the germline V gene. CDR3 length equals 14 residues. V lost 3 bases and J 4 bases, leaving 12 bases between the germline ends. This CDR3 is CASSLAGQFYGYTF. CDR3 coding DNA: TGTGCCAGCAGCTTGGCAGGACAGTTCTATGGCTACACCTTC.

The gene calls are TRBV3-1 (or the pseudogene TRBV3-2) and TRBJ1-1, with D possibly matching TRBD1 (6 bases). The V end was cut by 4 bases, the J end by 9 bases, with 18 bases between. Germline CDR1 reads LGHDT; CDR2 reads YNNKEL (reference sequence). CDR3 length: 14 amino acids. This CDR3 is CASSPRDTSSQAFF. The CDR3 nucleotides are TGTGCCAGCAGCCCCCGGGACACTTCATCCCAAGCTTTCTTT.

The chain combines TRBV7-9 with TRBJ2-5; no clear D gene. CDR1 SEHNR and CDR2 FQNEAQ come from the germline V gene (reference sequence). Trimming left V 1 base short and J 3 bases short, with 12 bases between. The CDR3 is 15 amino acids. The CDR3 DNA is TGTGCCAGCAGCTTAGGCAGTAGTCGGAAAGAGACCCAGTACTTC. Translated, it gives CASSLGSSRKETQYF.

The chain recombines TRBV11-2 with TRBJ2-7, with a weak D call TRBD1 (6 bases). This CDR3 has 15 residues. V lost 1 base and J lost 4, with 14 bases in between. The germline V gene has CDR1 SGHAT and CDR2 FQNNGV. CDR3 sequence (DNA): TGTGCCAGCAGCTTAGTTCGGGGACAACATTACGAGCAGTACTTC. This encodes CASSLVRGQHYEQYF. The full variable domain, in which reference TRBV11-2 and TRBJ2-7 provide the parts outside the CDR3, is EAGVAQSPRYKIIEKRQSVAFWCNPISGHATLYWYQQILGQGPKLLIQFQNNGVVDDSQLPKDRFSAERLKGVDSTLKIQPAKLEDSAVYLCASSLVRGQHYEQYFGPGTRLTVT.

The chain is built from TRBV19 and TRBJ1-5; D is ambiguous. V was trimmed by 5 bases and J by 3 bases, leaving 17 bases between them. The CDR3 contains 16 residues. Germline CDR1 and CDR2: LNHDA and SQIVND (reference sequence). The CDR3 DNA reads as TGTGCCAGTAGTCACCGCCAGGACCGAAACAATCAGCCCCAGCATTTT. As protein: CASSHRQDRNNQPQHF.

This rearrangement joins TRBV19 to TRBJ1-4; D might be TRBD1 (5 bases). Germline V CDR1 and CDR2: LNHDA, SQIVND (reference sequence). This CDR3 comprises 11 residues. Trimming removed 4 bases at V and 11 bases at J, with 8 bases between. CDR3 amino acids: CASSTWGKLFF. In DNA form, the CDR3 reads TGTGCCAGTAGTACCTGGGGGAAACTGTTTTTT.